The TCR beta chain described here comes from a study of cytomegalovirus exposure and HLA in healthy donors. General study results and limits: It was taken for granted in presence/absence analyses that sequencing depth across donors was roughly uniform. A few CMV-associated chains proved CMV antigen-specific in vitro. Reportedly, a later analysis found an Asian-associated ancestry cluster had fewer N-insertions than the approximately 700-donor mean. Per a prior analysis, the majority of TCR beta V segments were productive roughly 87% or roughly 30% of the time.

This clone came up a few times. Its cognate antigen is unknown. The PCR employed 60 Vbeta primers together with 13 Jbeta primers. Data came from immunoSEQ multiplex PCR; TCRdb stores just in-frame clones and leaves some out. Of some 130,000 clones in the sample, roughly two thirds are singletons; the top ten hold about 1.5%. The sample comprised PBMCs. This sequence originates from a man aged 25 to 45 in good health and CMV-seropositive.

The chain's CDR3 is CASGPTFPSGRPQYF. CDR3 DNA: TGTGCTAGTGGTCCGACCTTCCCTAGCGGGAGACCTCAGTACTTC. This rearrangement joins TRBV12-5 to TRBJ2-7; 10 nucleotides agree with TRBD2. The germline V gene has CDR1 LGHNT and CDR2 FRNRAP. This CDR3 has 15 amino acids. The V and J ends lost 5 bases and 10 bases, in that order; junction bases with no gene match: 14.